The TCR beta chain under discussion was sequenced for a study of T cells in localized non-small cell lung cancer (dated by TCRdb to the early 2020s). A note on the overall study: T cell repertoires of 236 early-stage NSCLC patients were analyzed, with tumors being compared against uninvolved tumor-adjacent lungs. The cohort was made up of 200 to 250 treatment-naive NSCLC patients whose localized lung tumors had been resected. A mean age of roughly 66 years was recorded for the NSCLC patients, of whom 129 were male and 95 to 110 were female. Paper-wide results and their limitations: Uninvolved tumor-adjacent lung showed the highest T cell clonality, higher than tumor, which suggests more focused antigenic responses in the uninvolved tumor-adjacent lung. Because the study design was exploratory, TCR variables were selected using unadjusted p-values without false-discovery rate correction. A median of roughly 58 of the top 100 tumor clones were detected in paired uninvolved adjacent lung, and 25 to 35 of these tumor clones were also found among the top 100 clones of the paired uninvolved adjacent lung. Because multi-region tumor sequencing was not done, intratumor heterogeneity could not be ruled out. Higher T cell density in blood was associated with longer overall survival, whereas higher clonality in adjacent lung was associated with shorter survival.

TCR beta CDR3 regions were sequenced from DNA using the immunoSEQ Assay. In the paper's pipeline: To compute T cell density, TCR beta template counts were normalized to usable DNA, which was estimated by amplifying housekeeping genes. Richness was estimated using the preseqR package, with extrapolation to 400,000 templates for PBMC samples and to 120,000 templates for tissue samples. Clonality was defined as one minus Pielou's evenness. Differential abundance testing on productive amino-acid clonotypes, with a minimum total count of 5 and an alpha of 0.1, was used to identify tissue-enriched TCRs. The Jaccard Index and the Morisita Overlap Index were used to measure how much the repertoires overlapped between compartments. GLIPH clustered TCR beta CDR3s with public tetramer-defined viral CDR3s; viral motifs required at least three viral sequences plus V-gene enrichment. Entries here come from immuneACCESS through TCRdb and include only in-frame sequences with V and J called. Some clones fail to appear in such tables; in the studies checked, an unresolved V gene covers under half of the shortfall, and the cause of the remainder is unknown. V and J calls and clone size are given by that table; D and trimming were obtained from the DNA. The sample contains about 78,000 clones, roughly 86% of them found a single time. Together, the top ten hold under 3.5% of the sample.

Reading from cysteine to phenylalanine, the CDR3 counts 16 amino acids. Only the CDR3 portion is preserved as DNA: 48 bases, with reading frame beginning at the first base. The germline V gene supplies CDR1 MDHEN and CDR2 SYDVKM. The V and J ends are trimmed by 6 bases and 2 bases, leaving 19 bases between them. As concerns this clone: Its antigen remains unidentified. Per-nucleotide qualities are absent, and no much larger clonotype sits a single base away.

At diagnosis, peripheral blood, uninvolved tumor-adjacent lung and tumor were collected and stored as a combination of fresh-frozen and FFPE material. For TCR repertoire profiling, the blood samples were analyzed as peripheral blood mononuclear cells. This chain joins TRBV28 to TRBJ1-1; tentative D gene TRBD1, with 5 bases matching. The receptor's source is a man between 40 and 70 years old with stage I lung adenocarcinoma. Here the sequenced sample was peripheral blood, taken before any cancer treatment. The encoded CDR3 is CASSPLSTGLNTEAFF. The DNA sequence reads TGTGCCAGCAGCCCTCTGTCTACGGGACTAAACACTGAAGCTTTCTTT.